This is a list of T cell receptor beta chains from one sample in a study of identical twins. A single record per CDR3 protein comes from TCRdb applying MiXCR to the 5' RACE reads. Of 1.5 million to 2 million distinct CDR3 sequences listed, less than 35% were seen once; the top ten hold under 0.35%. The sequenced material came from cord blood. The receptors here all came from a newborn girl in good health. Both conserved end residues are part of each CDR3. Each record gives: J gene, D gene, V gene, clone size, CDR3 protein, CDR3 DNA. A D gene is named only where the DNA matches it firmly. Clone size, where shown, is once, few, many, or a class for clones that have expanded.

J: TRBJ2-1
D: NA
V: TRBV5-1
size: few
CDR3: CASSGRTYNEQFF
DNA: TGCGCCAGCAGCGGGAGAACCTACAATGAGCAGTTCTTC

J: TRBJ2-1
D: TRBD2
V: TRBV14
size: NA
CDR3: CASSQVEGREGRDEQFF
DNA: TGTGCCAGCAGCCAAGTTGAAGGTCGGGAGGGCCGGGATGAGCAGTTCTTC

J: TRBJ2-7
D: NA
V: TRBV19
size: NA
CDR3: CASSIAGDYIYEQYF
DNA: TGTGCCAGTAGTATTGCCGGGGATTATATCTACGAGCAGTACTTC

J: TRBJ2-5
D: TRBD2
V: TRBV20-1
size: many
CDR3: CSAREASGRTYQETQYF
DNA: TGCAGTGCTAGAGAGGCTAGCGGGAGGACCTACCAAGAGACCCAGTACTTC

J: TRBJ1-4
D: NA
V: TRBV28
size: NA
CDR3: CASALMLGGRWGIATNEKLFF
DNA: TGTGCCAGCGCCTTGATGCTGGGTGGCAGGTGGGGGATAGCAACTAATGAAAAACTGTTTTTT

J: TRBJ2-3
D: NA
V: TRBV6-1
size: few
CDR3: CASSAPGTRGYTDTQYF
DNA: TGTGCCAGCAGTGCTCCCGGGACTCGGGGTTACACAGATACGCAGTATTTT

J: TRBJ2-3
D: TRBD2
V: TRBV11-2
size: few
CDR3: CASSYTSGADTQYF
DNA: TGTGCCAGCAGCTACACTAGCGGTGCAGATACGCAGTATTTT

J: TRBJ2-3
D: TRBD2
V: TRBV2
size: NA
CDR3: CASGTSGSKDTQYF
DNA: TGTGCCAGCGGGACTAGCGGGAGCAAAGATACGCAGTATTTT

J: TRBJ1-1
D: NA
V: TRBV5-1
size: few
CDR3: CASSFGRSMNTEAFF
DNA: TGCGCCAGCAGCTTCGGACGGTCGATGAACACTGAAGCTTTCTTT

J: TRBJ2-7
D: NA
V: TRBV18
size: few
CDR3: CASSLIQAYEQYF
DNA: TGTGCCAGCTCACTAATACAGGCCTACGAGCAGTACTTC

J: TRBJ2-5
D: TRBD1
V: TRBV6-6
size: few
CDR3: CASRPLPGTGEQETQYF
DNA: TGTGCCAGCAGACCACTTCCCGGGACAGGGGAGCAAGAGACCCAGTACTTC

J: TRBJ2-3
D: NA
V: TRBV28
size: few
CDR3: CASVAHTDTQYF
DNA: TGTGCCAGCGTAGCACACACAGATACGCAGTATTTT

J: TRBJ2-4
D: NA
V: TRBV7-9
size: NA
CDR3: CASSLETGIKNIQYF
DNA: TGTGCCAGCAGCCTGGAGACGGGGATCAAAAACATTCAGTACTTC

J: TRBJ2-5
D: TRBD2
V: TRBV5-1
size: few
CDR3: CASSPLGTSGEETQYF
DNA: TGCGCCAGCAGCCCCCTTGGGACTAGCGGAGAGGAGACCCAGTACTTC

J: TRBJ2-7
D: NA
V: TRBV28
size: NA
CDR3: CASSPAPRTVAYEQYF
DNA: TGTGCCAGCAGTCCCGCCCCACGTACGGTCGCCTACGAGCAGTACTTC

J: TRBJ2-1
D: NA
V: TRBV20-1
size: NA
CDR3: CSARDLSRPNEQFF
DNA: TGCAGTGCTAGAGATCTTAGTAGACCCAATGAGCAGTTCTTC